Listed below are T cell receptor beta chains from one sample, sequenced in a study of metastatic and nonmetastatic thyroid tumors. TCRdb re-called clones from the PCR reads using MiXCR. The sample records tens of thousands of clones, 12% being singletons. Sequencing used blood. The receptors originated from a male donor with papillary thyroid cancer or a benign thyroid nodule (not recorded which). Some clones in this sample may be carry-over from other donors' samples. CDR3s include the opening cysteine and the closing phenylalanine or tryptophan. Fields, in order: J gene, clone size, V gene, D gene, CDR3 DNA, CDR3 protein. D genes are given only for firm matches. Size is stated for part of the rows, as once, few or many counts, or as a class when the clone is expanded.

TRBJ2-2	few	TRBV2	NA	TGTGCCAGCACAGGACGTGTCCTAAACACCGGGGAGCTGTTTTTT	CASTGRVLNTGELFF
TRBJ1-1	NA	TRBV19	TRBD1	TGTGCCAGTACCAGACAGGGCCTGGGAACTGAAGCTTTCTTT	CASTRQGLGTEAFF
TRBJ1-5	medium-sized	TRBV6-1	NA	TGTGCCAGCAGTGAAGGGGCCCCGAAGGTAGGTCAGCCCCAGCATTTT	CASSEGAPKVGQPQHF
TRBJ1-1	medium-sized	TRBV28	NA	TGTGCCATCAGAGAGGGGGTTGAAGCTTTCTTT	CAIREGVEAFF
TRBJ1-4	many	TRBV5-1	TRBD1	TGCGCCAGCAGCTTAGGACAGGGCTATGAAAAACTGTTTTTT	CASSLGQGYEKLFF
TRBJ2-3	many	TRBV7-9	NA	TGTGCCAGCAGCTTAGTTGTCCAGGCAACGCAGTATTTT	CASSLVVQATQYF
TRBJ2-3	many	TRBV5-1	TRBD2	TGCGCCAGCAGCCCTAGCGGGAGGAACACAGATACGCAGTATTTT	CASSPSGRNTDTQYF
TRBJ2-7	NA	TRBV28	NA	TGTGCCAGCATCCTCAATCCGGGGACGGGTTACGAGCAGTACTTC	CASILNPGTGYEQYF
TRBJ1-2	many	TRBV29-1	NA	TGCAGCGTTGAGGTGGCAGAAAGGAATGGCTACACCTTC	CSVEVAERNGYTF
TRBJ1-2	NA	TRBV30	NA	TGTGCCTGGAAGCCGGACAGTCACTATGGCTACACCTTC	CAWKPDSHYGYTF
TRBJ2-2	NA	TRBV6-2/TRBV6-3	NA	TGTGCCAGCAGTTACTCAGAGACCGGGGAGCTGTTTTTT	CASSYSETGELFF
TRBJ1-6	medium-sized	TRBV12-3/TRBV12-4	TRBD1	TGTGCCAGCAGAGAGACAGGGGTCTATAATTCACCCCTCCACTTT	CASRETGVYNSPLHF
TRBJ1-5	many	TRBV18	NA	TGTGCCAGCTCACCAGACAGGAGCAATCAGCCCCAGCATTTT	CASSPDRSNQPQHF
TRBJ2-3	few	TRBV30	NA	TGTGCCTGGAGTGTAGGGCCCACTAGCACAGATACGCAGTATTTT	CAWSVGPTSTDTQYF
TRBJ2-1	many	TRBV5-8	NA	TGTGCCAGCAGCTTGGAGGCGGGACGATTGAATGAGCAGTTCTTC	CASSLEAGRLNEQFF
TRBJ2-1	many	TRBV9	NA	TGTGCCAGCAGCCAAGTGGGGGCTGCTTACAATGAGCAGTTCTTC	CASSQVGAAYNEQFF
TRBJ2-1	NA	TRBV19	NA	TGTGCCAGTAGTCCCTCGACTCTTAATGAGCAGTTCTTC	CASSPSTLNEQFF
TRBJ1-5	few	TRBV19	TRBD1	TGTGCCAGTACCCCCAGGGGGGACAATCAGCCCCAGCATTTT	CASTPRGDNQPQHF
TRBJ1-5	few	TRBV6-2/TRBV6-3	TRBD1	TGTGCCAGCAGTTACTACGGACAGGGTACCGTTAGCAATCAGCCCCAGCATTTT	CASSYYGQGTVSNQPQHF
TRBJ1-1	NA	TRBV7-9	TRBD1	TGTGCCATCATCCCATCAGGGGGCGCGGGCACTGAAGCTTTCTTT	CAIIPSGGAGTEAFF
TRBJ2-7	many	TRBV7-2	NA	TGTGCCAGCAGCCTCCGACAGCCCTACGAGCAGTACTTC	CASSLRQPYEQYF
TRBJ1-6	few	TRBV11-2	TRBD1	TGTGCCAGCAGCTTATCCCCGACAGGGGCGGGCAATTCACCCCTCCACTTT	CASSLSPTGAGNSPLHF
TRBJ2-1	few	TRBV10-2	NA	TGCGCCAGCATCTCCGGGAGTGGATCCTACAATGAGCAGTTCTTC	CASISGSGSYNEQFF
TRBJ2-2	many	TRBV5-6	NA	TGTGCCAGCAGCTTGACCCCCGGGGAGCTGTTTTTT	CASSLTPGELFF
TRBJ2-1	medium-sized	TRBV27	TRBD2	TGTGCCAGCAGCCCGGCGGGCGGGAGGTTTGATGAGCAGTTCTTC	CASSPAGGRFDEQFF
TRBJ2-1	medium-sized	TRBV6-1	NA	TGTGCCAGCAGTCCGGGGGTAGGGGGATATGAGCAGTTCTTC	CASSPGVGGYEQFF
TRBJ1-6	medium-sized	TRBV28	TRBD1	TGTGCCAGCAGTTTAGGGACAGGGGTCAATTCACCCCTCCACTTT	CASSLGTGVNSPLHF
TRBJ1-1	NA	TRBV7-8	NA	TGTGCCAGCAGCTTAGCGTTAGGGAACACTGAAGCTTTCTTT	CASSLALGNTEAFF
TRBJ2-7	medium-sized	TRBV30	NA	TGTGCCTGGAGTCCGGGACAAGACTACGAGCAGTACTTC	CAWSPGQDYEQYF
TRBJ2-1	many	TRBV5-5	TRBD1	TGTGCCAGCAGCCCATACACCGGGACAGGCAACAATGAGCAGTTCTTC	CASSPYTGTGNNEQFF
TRBJ2-1	many	TRBV28	NA	TGTGCCAGCAGTCCCCTAAGCGCCCAGTTCTTC	CASSPLSAQFF
TRBJ2-1	many	TRBV30	NA	TGTGCCTGGAGTGTAGGGAAAGGGGTGCATGAGCAGTTCTTC	CAWSVGKGVHEQFF
TRBJ2-3	many	TRBV11-1	TRBD1	TGTGCCAGCAGCCCAGGACAGGGGCCGGGCACAGATACGCAGTATTTT	CASSPGQGPGTDTQYF
TRBJ2-7	medium-sized	TRBV28	TRBD2	TGTGCCAGCAGCCCTAGCGGGTTTGAATCCTACGAGCAGTACTTC	CASSPSGFESYEQYF
TRBJ1-1	many	TRBV10-3	NA	TGTGCCACCACGGGCGGGGTCGGAGGATTGGAAGCTTTCTTT	CATTGGVGGLEAFF
TRBJ2-2	few	TRBV6-1	TRBD2	TGTGCCAGCAGCCGGACTAGCCTGAACACCGGGGAGCTGTTTTTT	CASSRTSLNTGELFF
TRBJ2-7	few	TRBV19	NA	TGTGCCAGTAGTATGGGGATCAGGGGCGAGCAGTACTTC	CASSMGIRGEQYF
TRBJ2-3	many	TRBV20-1	TRBD1	TGCAGTGCTAGAGCAGGGGGCGGGAAGACAGATACGCAGTATTTT	CSARAGGGKTDTQYF
TRBJ2-2	medium-sized	TRBV28	NA	TGTGCCAGCAGTTCGGGGGGCGGCACCGGGGAGCTGTTTTTT	CASSSGGGTGELFF
TRBJ2-3	many	TRBV4-1	NA	TGCGCCAGCAGCCAAGAGCGCGCCCGAGATACGCAGTATTTT	CASSQERARDTQYF
TRBJ2-1	many	TRBV4-1	NA	TGCGCCAGCAGCCAAGCGGGCGGGCCCTACAATGAGCAGTTCTTC	CASSQAGGPYNEQFF
TRBJ2-1	medium-sized	TRBV10-1	NA	TGCGCCAGCAGCTCCCGGGGGAGCTCCTACAATGAGCAGTTCTTC	CASSSRGSSYNEQFF
TRBJ2-1	medium-sized	TRBV6-5	NA	TGTGCCAGCAGTTACTCGGTTGAGCAGGCGGGCAATGAGCAGTTCTTC	CASSYSVEQAGNEQFF
TRBJ2-5	many	TRBV6-1	NA	TGTGCCACGAGCAGGGGGAGGGCAGAGACCCAGTACTTC	CATSRGRAETQYF
TRBJ1-6	NA	TRBV28	TRBD1	TGTGCCAGCAGTTTCAGGGGGTCGGATTCACCCCTCCACTTT	CASSFRGSDSPLHF
TRBJ2-1	many	TRBV4-2	NA	TGTGCCAGCAGCCAAGCTGAGGGAGAGCAGTTCTTC	CASSQAEGEQFF
TRBJ2-3	many	TRBV18	TRBD2	TGTGCCAGCTCAACGCCCGGGAGGTTCAGCACAGATACGCAGTATTTT	CASSTPGRFSTDTQYF
TRBJ1-5	many	TRBV15	NA	TGTGCCACCAGCTATATGGAAAATCAGCCCCAGCATTTT	CATSYMENQPQHF
TRBJ1-6	medium-sized	TRBV6-1	TRBD1	TGTGCCAGCAGCACCAGGACAGGGACCTATAATTCACCCCTCCACTTT	CASSTRTGTYNSPLHF
TRBJ2-3	medium-sized	TRBV28	NA	TGTGCCAGCAGTTTAGGGGCGTCACTCATGGAGGATACGCAGTATTTT	CASSLGASLMEDTQYF